Here is one T cell receptor beta chain with its context. This clone's antigen is unknown. No base quality values were provided; no much bigger clone lies one nucleotide off. The data are from a study of blood T cell repertoires in COVID-19 (dated by TCRdb to the early 2020s). Background for the entire study: Samples from collaborators originated in the United States, Italy and Spain and spanned both the acute and convalescent phases of COVID-19. Nearly every sample came with metadata listing a de-identified subject ID, COVID-19 status, age in years and sex. The repertoires were released in a freely available public database intended as a resource for research on the immune response to SARS-CoV-2. Where HLA class I and class II types were available, the types were taken from metadata supplied by the sample provider, not from assay-based typing. Subjects who had been exposed to COVID-19, were actively infected with it, or had recovered from it provided the deeply sampled blood TCRbeta repertoires that made up the dataset. The material from the prospective study consisted of cDNA or gDNA derived from T cells, B-cell-depleted T cells, or PBMCs. The samples were drawn from two sources: the first 160 participants of the ongoing ImmuneRACE study, and 1,000 to 1,500 subjects contributed by 6 global collaborators. The investigation overall reported the following: How much clinical and demographic metadata was included differed by source and by participant, and the metadata was provided uncurated.

TCRbeta CDR3 regions were amplified from genomic DNA by means of the immunoSEQ Assay, a bias-controlled multiplex PCR. On the study's bioinformatics: The number of nucleated cells in each sample was estimated from the amplification of reference gene primers within the assay. To quantify the absolute abundance of each unique TCRbeta CDR3 rearrangement, sequence reads were collapsed and filtered. Productive Simpson clonality was computed per sample as the square root of Simpson's diversity index over productive rearrangements. TCRdb holds this immuneACCESS table with in-frame rearrangements only. Some clones are missing; in checked studies, unresolved V genes explain under half, and the rest has no known cause. D and trimming come from the DNA, and the V and J calls and clone size come from that table. This sample holds 210,000 or so clones; almost 85% were observed only once. 9.5% to 15% of the sample goes to the ten largest clones.

Each collaborating institution followed its own protocols to collect whole blood in K2EDTA tubes. For TCRbeta analysis, collaborator samples were shipped as frozen whole blood, as isolated PBMCs, or as DNA extracted from either sample type. Including cysteine and phenylalanine, the CDR3 has 17 amino acids. Kept here is only the CDR3 DNA, which spans 51 bases and is read in frame from base 1. Sequences SNHLY (CDR1) and FYNNEI (CDR2) are obtained from the germline V gene. Trimming at the junction amounts to 6 bases on V and 0 bases on J, and the germline ends lie 20 bases apart. Sequencing was performed on peripheral blood. The TCR was taken from a woman aged 40 to 55 with acute or convalescent COVID-19. Here the chain combines TRBV2 and TRBJ1-2; the D gene is not confidently resolved. In nucleotides, the sequence is TGTGCCAGCAGGTATAGGGAGCCCCAGTTAGCTAACTATGGCTACACCTTC. It is translated as CASRYREPQLANYGYTF. Full variable domain (CDR3 extended with the reference TRBV2 and TRBJ1-2 proteins): EPEVTQTPSHQVTQMGQEVILRCVPISNHLYFYWYRQILGQKVEFLVSFYNNEISEKSEIFDDQFSVERPDGSNFTLKIRSTKLEDSAMYFCASRYREPQLANYGYTFGSGTRLTVV.